This T cell receptor (beta chain) was observed in a study of cytomegalovirus exposure and HLA in healthy donors. Trimming took off 6 bases at V and 5 bases at J, with 20 bases between the two ends. The CDR3 has 16 residues. Germline V lookup: CDR1 SGHRS, CDR2 YFSETQ. PCR primers comprised 60 Vbeta and 13 Jbeta primers. Assay: immunoSEQ multiplex PCR; the TCRdb copy retains only in-frame clones and omits some. The table includes about 170,000 clones, 75% to 90% detected once. This receptor was taken from a male donor in good health and CMV-seronegative. Sample: PBMCs. This sequence joins TRBV5-1 and TRBJ2-2; tentative D call: TRBD1 (6 bases). The chain's CDR3 is CASKPVEGEYTGELFF. CDR3 DNA: TGCGCCAGCAAACCCGTTGAGGGGGAGTATACCGGGGAGCTGTTTTTT.